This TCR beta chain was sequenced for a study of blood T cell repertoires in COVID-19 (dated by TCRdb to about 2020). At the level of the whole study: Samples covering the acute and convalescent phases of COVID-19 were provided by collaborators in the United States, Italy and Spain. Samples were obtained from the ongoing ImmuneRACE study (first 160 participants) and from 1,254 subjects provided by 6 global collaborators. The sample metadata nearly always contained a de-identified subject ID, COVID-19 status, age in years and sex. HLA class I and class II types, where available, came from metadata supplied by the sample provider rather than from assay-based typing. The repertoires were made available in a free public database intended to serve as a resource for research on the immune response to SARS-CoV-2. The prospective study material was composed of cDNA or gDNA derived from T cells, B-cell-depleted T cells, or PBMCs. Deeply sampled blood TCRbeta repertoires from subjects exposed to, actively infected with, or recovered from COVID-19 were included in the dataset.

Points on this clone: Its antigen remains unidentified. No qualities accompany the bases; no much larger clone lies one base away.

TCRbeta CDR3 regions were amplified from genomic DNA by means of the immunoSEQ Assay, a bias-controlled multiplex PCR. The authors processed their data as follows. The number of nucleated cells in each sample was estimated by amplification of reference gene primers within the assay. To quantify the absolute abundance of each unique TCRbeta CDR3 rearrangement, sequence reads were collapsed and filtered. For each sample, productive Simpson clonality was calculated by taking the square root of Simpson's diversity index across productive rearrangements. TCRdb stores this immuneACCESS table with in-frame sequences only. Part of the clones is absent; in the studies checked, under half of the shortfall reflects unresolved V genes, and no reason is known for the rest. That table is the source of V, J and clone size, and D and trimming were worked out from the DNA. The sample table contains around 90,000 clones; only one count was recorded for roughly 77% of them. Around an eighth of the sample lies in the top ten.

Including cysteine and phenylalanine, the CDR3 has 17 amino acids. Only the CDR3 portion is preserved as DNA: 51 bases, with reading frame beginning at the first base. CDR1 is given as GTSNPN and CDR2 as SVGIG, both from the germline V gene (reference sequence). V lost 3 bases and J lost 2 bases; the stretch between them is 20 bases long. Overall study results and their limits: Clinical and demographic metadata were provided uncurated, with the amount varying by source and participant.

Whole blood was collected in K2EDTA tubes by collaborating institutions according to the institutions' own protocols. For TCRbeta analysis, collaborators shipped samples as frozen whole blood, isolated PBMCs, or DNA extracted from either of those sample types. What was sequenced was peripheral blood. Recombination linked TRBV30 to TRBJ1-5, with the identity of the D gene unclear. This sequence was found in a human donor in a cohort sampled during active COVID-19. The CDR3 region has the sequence CAWSASPLIRGNQPQHF. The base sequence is TGTGCCTGGAGCGCAAGCCCCCTGATCCGAGGCAATCAGCCCCAGCATTTT.